The sequence of this TCR beta chain was determined in a study of T cell responses to AZD1222 COVID-19 vaccine. Study conclusions and caveats: Spike regions recognized by vaccine-associated CD4 TCRs spanned the protein, led by 160-218 and 743-854. Nearly half of spike-specific TCRs reportedly target unmutated variant regions. An increase in Spike-specific TCR breadth and depth was observed after two AZD1222 doses.

Concerning this clone: What it binds is not known.

In germline, CDR1 is MDHEN, CDR2 SYDVKM. The V gene lost 10 bases and the J gene lost 0 bases, with 16 bases spanning the gap. This CDR3 is 15 amino acids long. Measured with immunoSEQ multiplex PCR; TCRdb has only the in-frame clones, and not every one. The sample records some 110,000 clones, 70% to 90% being singletons. The TCR was taken from an adult in good health. Here the sequenced sample was peripheral blood, taken on day 0 of MenACWY control vaccination. V usage is TRBV28 and J usage is TRBJ2-1; D is unresolved. As DNA, the CDR3 is TGTGCCACTCACACACGTCCGCCCTCCTACAATGAGCAGTTCTTC. It yields the protein CATHTRPPSYNEQFF.